This note documents a single T cell receptor (beta chain) sequence. Generated by immunoSEQ multiplex PCR, the TCRdb table keeps only in-frame clones and is missing some. The sample includes around 340,000 clones, around four fifths of them seen just once. The data belong to a study of blood T cell repertoires in COVID-19. Study details: From T cells, B-cell-depleted T cells, or PBMCs came the material, which was cDNA or gDNA.

The CDR3 extends over 17 amino acids. Looked up from germline, CDR1 is SGHDN and CDR2 is FVKESK. Trimming shortened V by 1 base and J by 0 bases, and 16 bases separated the two germline ends. This receptor was obtained from a man aged 25 to 40 with active or convalescent COVID-19. The sequenced sample was peripheral blood. This chain joins TRBV14 and TRBJ2-7; D perhaps matches TRBD1 (5 bases). The CDR3 loop is CASSQVWIGASSYEQYF. CDR3 nucleotides: TGTGCCAGCAGCCAAGTCTGGATTGGGGCGAGCTCCTACGAGCAGTACTTC.